The T cell receptor (beta chain) under discussion was sequenced for a study of blood T cell repertoires in COVID-19. Study-wide context: T cells, B-cell-depleted T cells, or PBMCs supplied cDNA or gDNA.

Sequenced by immunoSEQ multiplex PCR; TCRdb stores in-frame clones only, minus some. The data show 130,000 to 150,000 clones, with under 80% seen just once and about an eighth held by the top ten. After removal of 0 bases from V and 5 bases from J, the junction contained 7 bases not matched to a gene. Germline values: CDR1 SGDLS, CDR2 YYNGEE. This CDR3 has 16 residues. In its sample, this clone was seen many times. Sample: peripheral blood. The V gene is TRBV9, the J gene TRBJ2-5; 10 bases fit TRBD2. The receptor's source is a man at least 80 years old with acute or convalescent COVID-19. The CDR3: CASSVDGSGGRETQYF. CDR3 DNA sequence: TGTGCCAGCAGCGTAGATGGTAGCGGGGGGAGGGAGACCCAGTACTTC.